One and the same sample provided the 18 T cell receptor beta chains below, sequenced in a study of T cell repertoires in cytomegalovirus infection. No antigens are known for them. A single record per CDR3 protein comes from TCRdb applying MiXCR to the reads. The sample yields around 78,000 distinct CDR3 sequences, about 37% seen once. The sequenced sample was CD8+ T cells from cultured PBMCs, obtained from culture after CMV antigen stimulation. The receptors stem from a human donor in good health (CMV status not recorded). Some clones in this sample may be carry-over from other donors' samples.

In regard to this clonotype: Relative to the germline gene, one junction end is altered; a read error may explain this. This rearrangement joins TRBV4-1 to TRBJ1-1, with 8 positions matching TRBD1. This CDR3 region has 17 residues. In germline, CDR1 is MGHRA, CDR2 YSYEKL. The CDR3 reads CASSARDRIGMNTEAFF. In nucleotides, the CDR3 is TGTGCCAGCAGCGCCCGGGACAGGATCGGAATGAACACTGAAGCTTTCTTT.

The chain links TRBV7-9 to TRBJ2-6; maybe TRBD1 (5 bases). Between the trimmed V and J ends, which lost 1 base and 16 bases, there was a span of 11 bases. This CDR3 comprises 12 residues. The germline V gene has CDR1 SEHNR and CDR2 FQNEAQ (reference sequence). The CDR3: CASSLVYRQLTF. Here the CDR3 DNA reads TGTGCCAGCAGCTTAGTGTACAGGCAGCTGACTTTC.

The V and J genes are TRBV5-4 and TRBJ1-2; 9 nucleotides align to TRBD1. The V gene end was trimmed by 1 base and the J gene end by 8 bases; junction bases not matched to a gene: 6. CDR3 length equals 14 residues. Per the germline V gene, CDR1 is SGHNT and CDR2 is YYREEE (reference sequence). The CDR3 loop reads CASSLIDRGNGYTF. The CDR3 nucleotides read TGTGCCAGCAGCTTGATCGACAGGGGGAACGGCTACACCTTC.

V gene TRBV5-4 combines with J gene TRBJ1-2; no clear D. The V gene's germline CDR1 is SGHNT and CDR2 YYREEE (reference sequence). Deletions cut 1 base from V and 4 bases from J, with 14 bases between. The CDR3 spans 15 residues. The CDR3 region is CASSLRGVLIYGYTF. The CDR3 DNA reads TGTGCCAGCAGCTTGCGTGGGGTTCTTATCTATGGCTACACCTTC.

A few counts support this clonotype. The V call is TRBV4-1, the J call TRBJ1-5; no firm D call. Trimming pared 1 base from V and 6 bases from J, leaving 13 bases between. CDR3 size: 15 residues. CDR1 is MGHRA and CDR2 is YSYEKL in the germline V gene. The CDR3 spells CASSQARVMGQPQHF. The CDR3 DNA reads TGCGCCAGCAGCCAAGCAAGGGTTATGGGTCAGCCCCAGCATTTT.

This clonotype has at least ten counts. The V call is TRBV7-9, the J call TRBJ2-1; no reliable D call. The ends were cut back, 5 bases at V and 5 bases at J, with 4 bases in the middle. The CDR3 extends over 11 amino acids. In germline, CDR1 is SEHNR, CDR2 FQNEAQ (reference sequence). The CDR3: CASSHNNEQFF. The CDR3 region has the DNA TGTGCCAGCAGCCACAACAATGAGCAGTTCTTC. Combining the CDR3 with reference TRBV7-9 and TRBJ2-1 gives the whole variable domain DTGVSQNPRHKITKRGQNVTFRCDPISEHNRLYWYRQTLGQGPEFLTYFQNEAQLEKSRLLSDRFSAERPKGSFSTLEIQRTEQGDSAMYLCASSHNNEQFFGPGTRLTVL.

The chain combines TRBV27 with TRBJ2-3; 9 positions agree with TRBD2. Germline CDR1 and CDR2: MNHEY and SMNVEV (reference sequence). V dropped 6 bases and J dropped 7; count of bases not matched to a gene: 5. The CDR3 is 13 residues long. The CDR3 protein is CASSAGTSNTQYF. The CDR3 DNA reads TGTGCCAGCAGCGCCGGGACTAGCAATACGCAGTATTTT.

This clonotype was seen a handful of times. The gene calls are TRBV4-1 and TRBJ2-7; D may be TRBD1 or TRBD2 (7 bases each). The CDR3 extends over 17 amino acids. Germline V CDR1 and CDR2: MGHRA, YSYEKL. V lost 2 bases to trimming and J lost 6 bases, with 23 bases between them. The CDR3 sequence is CASSQQGGGHLGAEQYF. CDR3 DNA: TGCGCCAGCAGCCAACAGGGGGGGGGGCACCTGGGAGCCGAGCAGTACTTC.

This clonotype was seen more than once but under ten times. The gene calls are TRBV4-1 and TRBJ1-6; 10 nucleotides align to TRBD1. The CDR3 runs 17 residues. Unmatched junction bases numbered 10, after V lost 3 bases and J lost 8 bases. In germline, CDR1 is MGHRA, CDR2 YSYEKL. CDR3 region: CASSQWAGTGEYSPLHF. CDR3 in DNA: TGCGCCAGCAGCCAGTGGGCCGGGACAGGGGAGTATTCACCCCTCCACTTT.

The chain links TRBV12-3 or TRBV12-4 to TRBJ1-2; D gene ambiguous. The CDR3 contains 12 residues. V was cut by 7 bases and J by 6 bases, with 12 bases left in between. The CDR3 sequence: CASTGGVNGYTF. In DNA, the CDR3 is TGTGCCAGCACTGGCGGTGTGAATGGCTACACCTTC.

This chain links TRBV27 with TRBJ2-7; D unresolved. This CDR3 contains 13 residues. V dropped 3 bases and J dropped 7 bases, with 13 bases sitting between them. Germline CDR1 reads MNHEY; CDR2 reads SMNVEV (reference sequence). The CDR3 spells CASSFASSWEQYF. The CDR3 DNA reads as TGTGCCAGCAGTTTCGCGTCTAGTTGGGAGCAGTACTTC.

This clonotype showed up just a few times. The rearrangement uses TRBV7-6 and TRBJ2-7; TRBD1 is a possible D gene (6 bases). This CDR3 has 13 residues. Germline CDR1 and CDR2: SGHVS and FNYEAQ. V was pared by 2 bases and J by 5 bases, with 10 bases between. This CDR3 is CASSLTGTHEQYF. For the CDR3, the DNA is TGTGCCAGCAGCTTAACGGGGACACACGAGCAGTACTTC.

A few counts support this clonotype. The chain recombines TRBV28 with TRBJ2-3, with D possibly TRBD2 on 5 matching bases. The germline gives CDR1 MDHEN, CDR2 SYDVKM. V was shortened by 7 bases and J by 2 bases, with 19 bases between the two germline ends. The CDR3 consists of 16 residues. The CDR3, as DNA: TGTGCCAGCAAGTTCACTGTAGGACTTCCCACAGATACGCAGTATTTT. Translation: CASKFTVGLPTDTQYF.

This clonotype was seen more than once but under ten times. The chain uses TRBV7-2 and TRBJ1-1; no clear D. The germline V gene has CDR1 SGHTA and CDR2 FQGNSA. The CDR3 has 14 amino acids. Trimming shortened V by 2 bases and J by 1 base, and 8 bases separated the two germline ends. The CDR3 protein is CASSLMGRNTEAFF. CDR3 nucleotides: TGTGCCAGCAGCTTAATGGGCCGGAACACTGAAGCTTTCTTT.

This chain uses TRBV27 with TRBJ2-7; 7 bases line up with TRBD1. J was trimmed by 6 bases and V by 1 base; bases with no gene match: 12. Per the germline V gene, CDR1 is MNHEY and CDR2 is SMNVEV (reference sequence). The CDR3 spans 16 residues. Written as DNA, the CDR3 is TGTGCCAGCAGTTTATATCGTGGGACAGTCCTTCCCGAGCAGTACTTC. It translates to CASSLYRGTVLPEQYF.

J is TRBJ2-1 and V is TRBV28; D may be TRBD2 (5 bases). Germline CDR1 is MDHEN and CDR2 is SYDVKM. This CDR3 region has 16 residues. Trimming removed 6 bases from V and 8 bases from J, with 23 bases in between. CDR3 loop: CASSPGPSVDGDEQFF. The CDR3 DNA reads as TGTGCCAGCAGCCCCGGTCCTAGTGTCGACGGGGATGAGCAGTTCTTC.

This clonotype showed up just a few times. The chain has TRBV7-8 and TRBJ1-5, with D unclear. V was pared by 7 bases and J by 7 bases, with 17 bases between. CDR3 length equals 14 residues. Germline lookup yields CDR1 SGHVS and CDR2 FQNEAQ. The CDR3 protein is CASNPGPRTQPQHF. The CDR3 DNA follows: TGTGCCAGCAACCCCGGGCCCCGGACGCAGCCCCAGCATTTT.

This clonotype has just a few counts. The CDR3 reads CASSGQGDQPQHF. The CDR3 DNA sequence: TGTGCCAGCAGTGGACAGGGGGATCAGCCCCAGCATTTT. The J gene is TRBJ1-5, the V gene TRBV2; TRBD1 matches at 9 bases. Germline lookup yields CDR1 SNHLY and CDR2 FYNNEI. V gave up 4 bases and J gave up 5 bases; unmatched junction bases: 0. CDR3 length: 13 amino acids.